This entry lists 30 T cell receptor beta chains sequenced from one sample in a study of blood T cell repertoires in COVID-19. Profiling relied on immunoSEQ multiplex PCR, and the TCRdb table lists in-frame clones only, not all of them. The sample yields a few hundred thousand clones, approximately 90% seen once. Material: peripheral blood. These receptors all come from a woman aged 50 to 65 who had recovered from COVID-19.

This chain connects TRBV6-5 to TRBJ1-2, with D possibly TRBD1 on 6 matching bases. In germline, CDR1 is MNHEY, CDR2 SVGAGI. V lost 2 bases and J 1 base, leaving 14 bases between the germline ends. The CDR3 length is 16 residues. The DNA for the CDR3 is TGTGCCAGCAGTTACCTCCGGGGGGGCGATAACTATGGCTACACCTTC. It translates to CASSYLRGGDNYGYTF.

The chain combines TRBV5-6 with TRBJ2-7, with 11 bases aligning to TRBD2. The germline V gene has CDR1 SGHDT and CDR2 YYEEEE. V dropped 3 bases and J dropped 9; count of bases not matched to a gene: 11. The CDR3 extends over 15 amino acids. The chain's CDR3 is CASSSLAGGTTGQYF. The CDR3, as DNA: TGTGCCAGCAGCTCTCTAGCGGGAGGTACTACGGGGCAGTACTTC. The full variable domain, with the rest looked up from reference TRBV5-6 and TRBJ2-7, is DAGVTQSPTHLIKTRGQQVTLRCSPKSGHDTVSWYQQALGQGPQFIFQYYEEEERQRGNFPDRFSGHQFPNYSSELNVNALLLGDSALYLCASSSLAGGTTGQYFGPGTRLTVT.

The chain carries TRBV7-9 and TRBJ1-1; unclear D gene. Germline V gives CDR1 SEHNR, CDR2 FQNEAQ (reference sequence). Trimming cost V 4 bases and J 3 bases, with 24 bases left between them. This CDR3 comprises 18 residues. The CDR3 DNA reads as TGTGCCAGCAGCTACCTCGGGTCAGCTCACTCAGAGGACACTGAAGCTTTCTTT. Amino acid sequence: CASSYLGSAHSEDTEAFF. The complete variable domain, with remaining parts taken from reference TRBV7-9 and TRBJ1-1, reads DTGVSQNPRHKITKRGQNVTFRCDPISEHNRLYWYRQTLGQGPEFLTYFQNEAQLEKSRLLSDRFSAERPKGSFSTLEIQRTEQGDSAMYLCASSYLGSAHSEDTEAFFGQGTRLTVV.

V usage is TRBV27 and J usage is TRBJ2-7; the match to TRBD1 covers 10 bases. There are 13 residues in the CDR3. Germline lookup yields CDR1 MNHEY and CDR2 SMNVEV (reference sequence). Losses at the gene ends were 5 bases for V and 6 bases for J; bases not matched to a gene: 4. The CDR3 region is CASSAGQGSEQYF. As DNA, the CDR3 is TGTGCCAGCAGTGCGGGACAGGGGTCCGAGCAGTACTTC.

The genes are TRBV11-2 and TRBJ2-3; TRBD2 matches at 12 bases. CDR1 and CDR2 (germline): SGHAT, FQNNGV. The CDR3 has 14 residues. V shed 3 bases and J 7 bases; nucleotides not matched to a gene: 2. The CDR3 loop is CASSLGLAGHTQYF. CDR3 coding DNA: TGTGCCAGCAGCTTGGGACTAGCGGGCCATACGCAGTATTTT.

The chain couples TRBV15 to TRBJ1-6, with 9 bases fitting TRBD1. With V trimmed by 3 bases and J by 7 bases, 7 bases remained unmatched. This CDR3 contains 16 residues. Germline CDR1 reads LNHNV; CDR2 reads YYDKDF (reference sequence). CDR3 nucleotide sequence: TGTGCCACCAGCAGCTTACAGGGGGCGAGGAATTCACCCCTCCACTTT. Its protein product is CATSSLQGARNSPLHF. Full variable domain (outside the CDR3, taken from reference TRBV15 and TRBJ1-6): DAMVIQNPRYQVTQFGKPVTLSCSQTLNHNVMYWYQQKSSQAPKLLFHYYDKDFNNEADTPDNFQSRRPNTSFCFLDIRSPGLGDTAMYLCATSSLQGARNSPLHFGNGTRLTVT.

The sample holds a few counts of this clone. V gene TRBV20-1 combines with J gene TRBJ2-7, with unresolved D. The germline V gene has CDR1 DFQATT and CDR2 SNEGSKA (reference sequence). Deletions cut 6 bases from V and 4 bases from J, with 10 bases between. The CDR3 runs 11 residues. The chain's CDR3 is CSAPVFYEQYF. DNA of the CDR3: TGCAGTGCCCCGGTGTTTTACGAGCAGTACTTC.

CDR3 nucleotides: TGTGCCAGCAGTCTAAGGACAGGGATCTTCATGAACACTGAAGCTTTCTTT. Amino acids: CASSLRTGIFMNTEAFF. This chain uses TRBV7-2 with TRBJ1-1, with 8 bases fitting TRBD1. This CDR3 is built from 17 residues. The V segment lost 6 bases and the J segment 0 bases; nucleotides outside the gene matches: 12. Germline assignment: CDR1 SGHTA and CDR2 FQGNSA.

This clone has only a few counts. The V and J genes are TRBV9 and TRBJ1-1; a weak D match, TRBD1 (5 bases). The CDR3 has 17 residues. CDR1 is SGDLS and CDR2 is YYNGEE in the germline V gene. Trimming took off 2 bases at V and 1 base at J, with 18 bases between the two ends. The CDR3 DNA sequence: TGTGCCAGCAGCGTGGACCCCCCAGGGCAAACGAACACTGAAGCTTTCTTT. It encodes CASSVDPPGQTNTEAFF.

The rearrangement uses TRBV19 and TRBJ1-2; 9 nucleotides match TRBD1. Looked up from germline, CDR1 is LNHDA and CDR2 is SQIVND (reference sequence). CDR3 length: 17 residues. The trim removed 5 bases at V and 4 bases at J, leaving 14 bases unmatched. CDR3 region: CASSPTPDRGGTYGYTF. The CDR3, as DNA: TGTGCCAGTAGTCCCACCCCGGACAGGGGAGGTACCTATGGCTACACCTTC.

The V call is TRBV5-4, the J call TRBJ1-2; D is undetermined. V lost 0 bases, J lost 13 bases, and 10 bases lay in between. This CDR3 region has 11 residues. CDR1 and CDR2 (germline): SGHNT, YYREEE (reference sequence). The CDR3 sequence: CASSLAGKFTF. Here the CDR3 DNA reads TGTGCCAGCAGCTTGGCGGGGAAGTTCACCTTC. The full variable domain, in which reference TRBV5-4 and TRBJ1-2 provide the parts outside the CDR3, is ETGVTQSPTHLIKTRGQQVTLRCSSQSGHNTVSWYQQALGQGPQFIFQYYREEENGRGNFPPRFSGLQFPNYSSELNVNALELDDSALYLCASSLAGKFTFGSGTRLTVV.

The chain is built from TRBV5-1 and TRBJ1-1; no reliable D call. Looked up from germline, CDR1 is SGHRS and CDR2 is YFSETQ. CDR3 length equals 17 residues. V lost 3 bases to trimming and J lost 4 bases, with 22 bases between them. Here the CDR3 reads CASSSGTLERLVTEAFF. CDR3 coding DNA: TGCGCCAGCAGCTCGGGTACCCTCGAACGCTTGGTCACTGAAGCTTTCTTT.

The chain joins TRBV7-9 to TRBJ1-3; 7 bases line up with TRBD1. This CDR3 has 16 residues. V dropped 5 bases and J dropped 1; count of bases not matched to a gene: 8. The germline gives CDR1 SEHNR, CDR2 FQNEAQ (reference sequence). CDR3 sequence reads: CASSPLTGLSGNTIYF. The CDR3 DNA reads as TGTGCCAGCAGCCCCCTGACAGGGTTATCTGGAAACACCATATATTTT. Looking up the rest from reference TRBV7-9 and TRBJ1-3 gives the full variable domain: DTGVSQNPRHKITKRGQNVTFRCDPISEHNRLYWYRQTLGQGPEFLTYFQNEAQLEKSRLLSDRFSAERPKGSFSTLEIQRTEQGDSAMYLCASSPLTGLSGNTIYFGEGSWLTVV.

The chain employs TRBV14 and TRBJ2-7; 7 bases fit TRBD2. V was clipped by 4 bases and J by 5 bases; unmatched bases: 11. Germline-derived CDR1 and CDR2 are SGHDN and FVKESK. This CDR3 comprises 15 residues. The CDR3 spells CASSPLMRELDEQYF. CDR3 coding DNA: TGTGCCAGCAGCCCCCTAATGCGGGAGTTAGACGAGCAGTACTTC.

V is TRBV5-4 and J is TRBJ2-7, with TRBD1 matching 8 bases. The CDR3 covers 15 residues. Germline CDR1 is SGHNT and CDR2 is YYREEE (reference sequence). The junction had 14 bases not matched to a gene; V was cut back by 5 bases and J by 7 bases. CDR3 nucleotide sequence: TGTGCCAGCAGAAGAAAAGGGACAGGTGTCTTAGAGCAGTACTTC. Translating gives CASRRKGTGVLEQYF.

The table lists this clone with a count of one. The chain has TRBV19 and TRBJ2-5, with a tentative D call TRBD1 (6 bases). Germline loops: CDR1 LNHDA, CDR2 SQIVND (reference sequence). The CDR3 spans 13 residues. Trimming shortened V by 6 bases and J by 4 bases, and 12 bases separated the two germline ends. As DNA, the CDR3 is TGTGCCAGTAGCAATACAGGGATAGAGACCCAGTACTTC. Translation gives CASSNTGIETQYF.

V usage is TRBV7-9 and J usage is TRBJ1-1; possible D gene TRBD1, 6 bases. Trimming left V 8 bases short and J 1 base short, with 14 bases between. The CDR3 length is 14 residues. From germline, CDR1 is SEHNR and CDR2 FQNEAQ (reference sequence). The CDR3 DNA reads TGTGCCAGCTTAGAAGCGGGGGCGAACACTGAAGCTTTCTTT. It codes for CASLEAGANTEAFF.

The chain joins TRBV5-1 to TRBJ1-6, with no clear D. This CDR3 is 15 amino acids long. The germline V and J ends were trimmed by 4 bases and 0 bases, with 8 bases remaining between them. Per germline, CDR1 SGHRS and CDR2 YFSETQ. The CDR3, as DNA: TGCGCCAGCAGCCCCTTCGGCTCCTATAATTCACCCCTCCACTTT. Translation: CASSPFGSYNSPLHF.

The rearrangement links TRBV14 to TRBJ1-4, with 9 bases that match TRBD1. From germline, CDR1 is SGHDN and CDR2 FVKESK. This CDR3 region has 15 residues. The trim removed 2 bases at V and 8 bases at J, leaving 6 bases unmatched. In nucleotides, the CDR3 is TGTGCCAGCAGCCAAACCGGGACAGGGACCGAAAAACTGTTTTTT. Residues: CASSQTGTGTEKLFF.

The rearrangement uses TRBV7-8 and TRBJ1-1, with D perhaps matching TRBD1 (6 bases). The CDR3 runs to 16 residues. V gave up 1 base and J gave up 10 bases, with 22 bases separating them. CDR1 SGHVS and CDR2 FQNEAQ come from the germline V gene. CDR3 residues: CASSLGYEGHLEGAFF. The DNA of the CDR3 is TGTGCCAGCAGCTTAGGGTATGAGGGACACCTCGAAGGAGCTTTCTTT.

This chain connects TRBV4-2 to TRBJ2-5, with TRBD1 identical over 9 bases. In germline, CDR1 is LGHNA, CDR2 YNFKEQ. This CDR3 region has 19 residues. The J segment lost 4 bases and the V segment lost 0 bases, leaving 15 bases of the junction unmatched. CDR3 protein: CASSQDFVGTGLGRETQYF. The CDR3 coding sequence is TGTGCCAGCAGCCAAGATTTTGTAGGGACAGGGTTGGGTAGAGAGACCCAGTACTTC.

The J gene is TRBJ2-1, the V gene TRBV7-3; 7 bases align to TRBD2. Trimming cost V 5 bases and J 10 bases; bases outside gene matches: 8. This CDR3 is built from 13 residues. Germline CDR1 is SGHTA and CDR2 is FQGTGA. CDR3 residues: CASSQGGAWEQFF. The CDR3 bases are TGTGCCAGCAGCCAGGGAGGGGCTTGGGAGCAGTTCTTC.

DNA of the CDR3: TGTGCCAGCAGGCGACAGGACAGCAATGAGCAGTTCTTC. This sequence encodes CASRRQDSNEQFF. The V and J genes are TRBV12-3 or TRBV12-4 and TRBJ2-1; TRBD1 is a possible D gene (6 bases). V lost 6 bases and J lost 6, with 12 bases in between. This CDR3 comprises 13 residues.

This clone was observed once. The rearrangement joins TRBV25-1 to TRBJ1-2; 9 bases line up with TRBD1. Germline CDR1 is MGHDK and CDR2 is SYGVNS. The CDR3 is 15 residues long. The V segment lost 1 base and the J segment 3 bases; nucleotides outside the gene matches: 3. CDR3 DNA: TGTGCCAGCAGTGAATCTACAGGGGGCGACTATGGCTACACCTTC. This sequence encodes CASSESTGGDYGYTF.

This clone has only one observation. The rearrangement links TRBV19 to TRBJ1-1; no clear D gene. CDR1 LNHDA and CDR2 SQIVND come from the germline V gene (reference sequence). The CDR3 is 15 residues long. V was shortened by 1 base and J by 3 bases, with 12 bases between the two germline ends. The CDR3 sequence: CASSIGPRLDTEAFF. Written as DNA, the CDR3 is TGTGCCAGTAGTATAGGGCCCCGTTTGGACACTGAAGCTTTCTTT.

CDR3 region: CASSEWPSSNQPQHF. The CDR3 nucleotides are TGTGCCAGCAGTGAATGGCCATCTAGCAATCAGCCCCAGCATTTT. The chain is built from TRBV2 and TRBJ1-5; D is unresolved. V lost 2 bases and J 0 bases, leaving 8 bases between the germline ends. There are 15 residues in the CDR3. Looked up from germline, CDR1 is SNHLY and CDR2 is FYNNEI.

A few counts support this clone. J is TRBJ1-6 and V is TRBV25-1, with D maybe TRBD1 (5 bases). Deletions cut 1 base from V and 6 bases from J, with 10 bases between. The CDR3 runs 15 residues. Germline V gene lookup returns CDR1 MGHDK and CDR2 SYGVNS. CDR3 in DNA: TGTGCCAGCAGTGAATTAGGGGCCCTTAATTCACCCCTCCACTTT. Encoded protein: CASSELGALNSPLHF.

V gene TRBV3-1 (or the pseudogene TRBV3-2) combines with J gene TRBJ1-1, with TRBD1 matching over 8 bases. The CDR3 contains 15 residues. V was clipped by 4 bases and J by 1 base; unmatched bases: 5. Germline values: CDR1 LGHDT, CDR2 YNNKEL (reference sequence). CDR3 sequence (DNA): TGTGCCAGCAGCCCCAGGACAGGGACGAACACTGAAGCTTTCTTT. Protein: CASSPRTGTNTEAFF.

This chain links TRBV19 with TRBJ2-6; D might be TRBD2 (6 bases). Germline CDR1 and CDR2: LNHDA and SQIVND (reference sequence). This CDR3 spans 15 amino acids. Trimming removed 4 bases at V and 1 base at J, with 8 bases between. CDR3 protein: CASSSGGSGANVLTF. CDR3 DNA sequence: TGTGCCAGTAGTAGTGGAGGGTCTGGGGCCAACGTCCTGACTTTC.

The chain is built from TRBV12-3 or TRBV12-4 and TRBJ2-7, with D tentatively TRBD1 (6 bases). V lost 2 bases and J 2 bases, leaving 7 bases between the germline ends. This CDR3 has 13 residues. The CDR3 here is CASSLHRAYEQYF. CDR3 sequence (DNA): TGTGCCAGCAGTTTACACAGGGCCTACGAGCAGTACTTC.